The rows below give T cell receptor beta chains drawn from one sample of a study of blood T cells in healthy people across ages. TCRdb processed the 5' RACE reads anew with MiXCR; each CDR3 protein has one entry. The sample has about 1.6 million distinct CDR3 sequences, 30% to 35% seen once. Source material: blood. These receptors originate from a woman aged 25-40 years in good health. Each CDR3 is given with its conserved first and last residue. The D gene is left open where the match is weak. Clone size appears in some rows only: once, few, many, or a class for an expanded clone.

abundance,j_gene,d_gene,v_gene,CDR3aa,CDR3nt
many,TRBJ2-3,.,TRBV14,CASSLSTFSTDTQYF,TGTGCCAGCAGCCTATCGACGTTTAGCACAGATACGCAGTATTTT
many,TRBJ2-1,.,TRBV29-1,CSAGMWVTEQFF,TGCAGCGCAGGCATGTGGGTGACTGAGCAGTTCTTC
many,TRBJ2-3,.,TRBV20-1,CSARDSANTDTQYF,TGCAGTGCTAGAGACTCGGCCAACACAGATACGCAGTATTTT
.,TRBJ1-1,.,TRBV20-1,CSAIPPKPNTEAFF,TGCAGTGCTATTCCCCCGAAACCGAACACTGAAGCTTTCTTT
.,TRBJ2-7,.,TRBV6-5,CASSYSAATNYEQYF,TGTGCCAGCAGTTACTCCGCGGCAACCAACTACGAGCAGTACTTC
few,TRBJ2-1,.,TRBV29-1,CSVGLFATVYNEQFF,TGCAGCGTTGGCCTTTTCGCGACAGTCTACAATGAGCAGTTCTTC
many,TRBJ2-7,.,TRBV3-1,CASSQASYEQYF,TGTGCCAGCAGCCAAGCATCCTACGAGCAGTACTTC
few,TRBJ1-5,TRBD1,TRBV10-3,CAGGQSSNQPQHF,TGTGCCGGGGGACAGAGTAGCAATCAGCCCCAGCATTTT
many,TRBJ2-1,.,TRBV10-2,CASSGTGGGGTRYNEQFF,TGCGCCAGCAGTGGCACCGGGGGAGGCGGGACTCGCTACAATGAGCAGTTCTTC
.,TRBJ1-5,.,TRBV27,CACSLGGGGNQPQHF,TGTGCCTGCAGTTTAGGAGGGGGGGGCAATCAGCCCCAGCATTTT
.,TRBJ1-2,.,TRBV6-1,CASSVTGPANYGYTF,TGTGCCAGCAGCGTTACAGGACCTGCTAACTATGGCTACACCTTC
.,TRBJ1-1,.,TRBV28,CASRPSGNTEAFF,TGTGCCAGCAGACCCTCCGGGAACACTGAAGCTTTCTTT
many,TRBJ2-1,.,TRBV4-1,CASSPFLGSGNEQFF,TGCGCCAGCAGCCCTTTCTTGGGGTCGGGCAATGAGCAGTTCTTC
few,TRBJ2-3,TRBD2,TRBV10-3,CAISGTSGGVDMYF,TGTGCCATCAGCGGGACTAGCGGGGGGGTAGATATGTATTTT
.,TRBJ2-1,TRBD2,TRBV24-1,CATSDPLADNEQFF,TGTGCCACCAGTGACCCGCTAGCGGACAATGAGCAGTTCTTC